The T cell receptor beta chain under discussion was sequenced for a study of shared T cell receptors in the human thymus. Measured with immunoSEQ multiplex PCR; TCRdb has only the in-frame clones, and not every one. This sample yields hundreds of thousands of clones, of which around 87% are seen a single time; about 0.0094% belongs to the top ten. The length of the CDR3 is 13 residues. J lost 6 bases, V lost 4 bases, and 7 bases had no gene match. The germline CDR1 and CDR2 sequences are SGHRS and YFSETQ. These data were also reused for a study on human thymus T cells.

This clonotype was sampled from a boy under two years old with a congenital heart defect. The sample taken for sequencing was thymocytes. The rearrangement joins TRBV5-1 to TRBJ2-7, with TRBD1 matching over 7 bases. The CDR3 region has the DNA TGCGCCAGCAGCGCCCGGGACAGTTCCGAGCAGTACTTC. It is translated as CASSARDSSEQYF.